This TCR beta chain came from a study of Ad26.COV2.S vaccination and SARS-CoV-2 variants. Looking at the study overall: Enrolled in COV1001, the donor was in the Ad26.COV2.S trial arm, which received the vaccine. Ad26.COV2.S shots went into the muscle once or twice, 56 days apart. Broader study findings: Analyses that measured TCR breadth and depth may have underestimated total T cell responses.

Regarding treatment: roughly 19 received Ad26.COV2.S at low or high dose, single or two shots; 5 received placebo; per-sample allocation not given. The samples date from day 63 after the first vaccine or placebo injection. Expression of Wuhan-strain SARS-CoV-2 spike came from the Ad26 vector that formed the vaccine. The CDR3 has 16 residues. J was trimmed by 5 bases and V by 4 bases; bases with no gene match: 11. Germline CDR1 is MDHEN and CDR2 is SYDVKM. Regarding this clone: Its antigen is currently unknown.

TCRdb keeps only in-frame clones here, not all; method: immunoSEQ multiplex PCR. The repertoire holds roughly 350,000 clones, around nine tenths seen once, with 5% in the top ten. The J gene is TRBJ1-1, the V gene TRBV28, with TRBD1 identical over 9 bases. The sequence derives from a person aged 18-65 years who received the Ad26.COV2.S COVID-19 vaccine or a placebo. This specimen was peripheral blood, taken in a trial of Ad26.COV2.S vaccine versus placebo. CDR3 loop: CASSYPQGAEGTEAFF. The CDR3 DNA sequence: TGTGCCAGCAGTTACCCACAGGGGGCAGAAGGGACTGAAGCTTTCTTT.